This entry features one T cell receptor beta chain sequence. The data were obtained in a study of blood T cell repertoires in COVID-19. Overall study: COVID-19 samples collected from the United States, Italy and Spain covered acute and convalescent phases. PBMCs, B-cell-depleted T cells, or T cells provided the cDNA or gDNA that made up the material.

Trimming at V came to 5 bases and at J to 6 bases, leaving 6 bases not matched to a gene. The germline CDR1 and CDR2 sequences are SGHNT and YENEEA. The CDR3 consists of 15 residues. Original methodology: Amplifying reference gene primers gave estimates of nucleated cell counts. Using immunoSEQ multiplex PCR, the repertoire was profiled, and TCRdb retains in-frame clones only, with some absent. V and J calls plus clone size are reproduced from that table; the DNA served to infer D and trimming. This table holds more than 40,000 clones, 70% to 90% found once. Sequencing was carried out using peripheral blood. The chain employs TRBV11-3 and TRBJ2-3; TRBD2 agrees at 12 bases. The receptor comes from a man of 80 years or more with acute or convalescent COVID-19. CDR3 protein: CASSLGLAGRDTQYF. In nucleotides, the CDR3 is TGTGCCAGCAGCCTGGGACTAGCGGGCCGGGATACGCAGTATTTT.